Listed below are T cell receptor beta chains from one sample, sequenced in a study of cytomegalovirus exposure and HLA in healthy donors. The repertoire was sequenced with immunoSEQ multiplex PCR; TCRdb's copy has only in-frame clones and lacks some. The repertoire holds fewer than 100,000 clones, over 85% seen once, with 2.1% in the top ten. Sequencing was done on a sample of PBMCs. Receptors were obtained from a woman aged 18-30 years in good health and CMV-seronegative. The CDR3 runs from the conserved cysteine through the conserved F or W. The D gene is left open where the match is weak. Clone size is stated in some rows and not others, as once, few, many or a class when expanded.

DNA | CDR3 | size | V | D | J
TGCGCCAGCAGCTCGGGACAAGGGACAGATACGCAGTATTTT | CASSSGQGTDTQYF | NA | TRBV5-1 | NA | TRBJ2-3
TGTGCCAGCAGTGAAGAGGGTCAGGGGGCTCATAAAAACAATCAGCCCCAGCATTTT | CASSEEGQGAHKNNQPQHF | NA | TRBV2 | TRBD1 | TRBJ1-5
TGTGCCAGCAGCTTATCCGGACAGTCGAATTCACCCCTCCACTTT | CASSLSGQSNSPLHF | NA | TRBV11-2 | NA | TRBJ1-6
TGTGCCAGCAACTGGGGGGGGAACAATGAGCAGTTCTTC | CASNWGGNNEQFF | NA | TRBV5-4 | TRBD2 | TRBJ2-1
TGTGCCAGCAGTACTAGCGGGGAAGAGACCCAGTACTTC | CASSTSGEETQYF | once | TRBV6-5 | TRBD2 | TRBJ2-5
TGTGCCAGCAGTGAGGACATTCTCCACGAGCAGTACTTC | CASSEDILHEQYF | NA | TRBV6-1 | NA | TRBJ2-7
TGTGCCAGTAGTATGCAGATCCCAAATCAGCCCCAGCATTTT | CASSMQIPNQPQHF | NA | TRBV19 | NA | TRBJ1-5
TGTGCCAGCAGTTTATGGGGGCCGTACGAGCAGTACTTC | CASSLWGPYEQYF | NA | TRBV27 | NA | TRBJ2-7
TGTGCCAGCAGCTTATTGACAGGGGCCTACAATGAGCAGTTCTTC | CASSLLTGAYNEQFF | NA | TRBV11-2 | TRBD1 | TRBJ2-1
TGTGCCAGCAGTGAAGAGAAGAATTCCTACGAGCAGTACTTC | CASSEEKNSYEQYF | NA | TRBV25-1 | NA | TRBJ2-7
TGTGCCAGCAGTGAGGGGGCGCCGATAAACTATGGCTACACCTTC | CASSEGAPINYGYTF | NA | TRBV6-1 | NA | TRBJ1-2
TGTGCCAGCAGCAAAGTTGTGGGTAGGGGACTAGCTCTCAGGCAGACAGGGATATCAGATACGCAGTATTTT | CASSKVVGRGLALRQTGISDTQYF | NA | TRBV21-1 | NA | TRBJ2-3
TGCGCCAGCAGCGCAAGACAGGGATACACAGATACGCAGTATTTT | CASSARQGYTDTQYF | NA | TRBV4-1 | TRBD1 | TRBJ2-3
TGTGCCAGCAGGGCGGCGTACCAAGAGACCCAGTACTTC | CASRAAYQETQYF | once | TRBV2 | NA | TRBJ2-5
TGTGCCAGCAGACCTAGCGGGAGCTCCTACGAGCAGTACTTC | CASRPSGSSYEQYF | NA | TRBV28 | TRBD2 | TRBJ2-7
TGTGCCAGCAGTCTTAGACTAGCGGGGCTCACAGATACGCAGTATTTT | CASSLRLAGLTDTQYF | once | TRBV28 | TRBD2 | TRBJ2-3
TGTGCCATCAGTGTAAGGGGACTAGCGGGAGTGTTCTCCTACAATGAGCAGTTCTTC | CAISVRGLAGVFSYNEQFF | NA | TRBV10-3 | TRBD2 | TRBJ2-1
TGTGCCAGCAGGGCCGGGACAGGGGTGGGAACCGGGGAGCTGTTTTTT | CASRAGTGVGTGELFF | once | TRBV2 | TRBD1 | TRBJ2-2
TGTGCCAGCAGCTTAGGGAGGACAGGGCGTTATAGCAATCAGCCCCAGCATTTT | CASSLGRTGRYSNQPQHF | NA | TRBV7-2 | TRBD1 | TRBJ1-5
TGTGCCTGGAGTGTACGACTCAATGAGCAGTTCTTC | CAWSVRLNEQFF | NA | TRBV30 | NA | TRBJ2-1
TGCGCCAGCAGCTTCCTAGCGGGAGGCACCTACGAGCAGTACTTC | CASSFLAGGTYEQYF | NA | TRBV5-1 | TRBD2 | TRBJ2-7
TGTGCCAGCAGCTTAGCTGACAGGGCCTATGGCTACACCTTC | CASSLADRAYGYTF | NA | TRBV13 | TRBD1 | TRBJ1-2
TGTGCCAGCGGTGGGGACTTTCACAATGAGCAGTTCTTC | CASGGDFHNEQFF | few | TRBV6-1 | NA | TRBJ2-1
TGTGCCAGCAGCCAAGTAGCGGGTCCCTCCTACAATGAGCAGTTCTTC | CASSQVAGPSYNEQFF | NA | TRBV14 | TRBD2 | TRBJ2-1
TGCGCCAGCAGCCAAGATCCAGGGAACGGGGGGTGGACACCCCTCCACTTT | CASSQDPGNGGWTPLHF | NA | TRBV4-3 | NA | TRBJ1-6
TGTGCCAGCAGCCAGGGGACAGGGGCCTCCTACGAGCAGTACTTC | CASSQGTGASYEQYF | once | TRBV7-6 | TRBD1 | TRBJ2-7
TGTGCCTGGAGTCTGCGGGGCTCCGAGCAGTACTTC | CAWSLRGSEQYF | NA | TRBV30 | NA | TRBJ2-7
TGCAGCACAGATTCATACAATGAGCAGTTCTTC | CSTDSYNEQFF | NA | TRBV29-1 | NA | TRBJ2-1
TGCGCCAGCAGCCTACCTCAGGGGACAGGGAAATCCTACGAGCAGTACTTC | CASSLPQGTGKSYEQYF | NA | TRBV5-1 | TRBD1 | TRBJ2-7
TGTGCCAGCAGCCTCAGCGGCAATGAGCAGTTCTTC | CASSLSGNEQFF | NA | TRBV7-6 | NA | TRBJ2-1
TGTGCCACAAAACAGCAAAACTATGGCTACACCTTC | CATKQQNYGYTF | NA | TRBV10-3 | NA | TRBJ1-2
TGTGCCAGCAGCCCTCAAGAGACCCAGTACTTC | CASSPQETQYF | NA | TRBV7-9 | NA | TRBJ2-5